This T cell receptor beta chain was identified in a study of T cells in Graves' hyperthyroidism and ophthalmopathy. Regarding the study as a whole: By a 13 V-J model, ophthalmopathy was set apart from stable hyperthyroidism. The majority of expanded thyroid clonotypes above 0.001 also appeared in blood.

Germline CDR1 is GTSNPN and CDR2 is SVGIG (reference sequence). The CDR3 covers 15 residues. The V end was cut by 1 base, the J end by 4 bases, with 15 bases between. The investigators amplified TCR beta CDR3 regions from RNA transcripts. TCR CDR3 underwent first-round RT-PCR with the HTBI primer set. TCRdb re-analysed the multiplex PCR reads in MiXCR, keeping a single row per CDR3 protein. This sample yields around 400,000 distinct CDR3 sequences, of which 15% to 17% are seen a single time; approximately 30% belongs to the top ten. This clonotype showed up many times. As yet, its antigen is unknown. Newly diagnosed hyperthyroidism patients aged 18 to 65 years had disease lasting under 2 months. Thyroid ultrasound, orbital computed tomography, clinical symptoms, and serum thyroxine and TRAb underpinned diagnoses.

Sequenced: blood. This clonotype was obtained from a woman between 18 and 29 years old with Graves' hyperthyroidism that later progressed to Graves' ophthalmopathy. The chain uses TRBV30 and TRBJ2-3; D call uncertain. The CDR3 here is CAWSDRSSRADTQYF. CDR3 coding DNA: TGTGCCTGGAGTGACCGCTCTTCACGGGCAGATACGCAGTATTTT.